Listed below are T cell receptor beta chains from one sample, sequenced in a study of cytomegalovirus exposure and HLA in healthy donors. Libraries were prepared by immunoSEQ multiplex PCR; TCRdb keeps only in-frame clonotypes and omits some of them. Of around 140,000 clones in the sample, roughly 82% were seen once. Material: PBMCs. The receptor source for this set is a male donor in good health and CMV-seropositive. Both conserved end residues are part of each CDR3. Fields, in order: J gene, clone size, CDR3 length, D gene, V gene, CDR3 DNA, CDR3 protein. A D gene is named only where the DNA matches it firmly. The size entry is marked missing in some rows and otherwise reads once, few, many or a size class.

TRBJ2-3,.,15,TRBD2,TRBV29-1,TGCAGCGTCGCGGGATCGCGGGGGGTCACAGATACGCAGTATTTT,CSVAGSRGVTDTQYF
TRBJ1-1,.,12,.,TRBV14,TGTGCCAGCATCGGGTGGAACACTGAAGCTTTCTTT,CASIGWNTEAFF
TRBJ2-1,.,15,.,TRBV7-7,TGTGCCAGCAGCTTGAACGGGGACTCCTACAATGAGCAGTTCTTC,CASSLNGDSYNEQFF
TRBJ2-3,.,16,.,TRBV6-6,TGTGCCAGCGCGGGGACTGGGGCACCTAGCACAGATACGCAGTATTTT,CASAGTGAPSTDTQYF
TRBJ2-7,.,16,TRBD1,TRBV5-1,TGCGCCAGCAGCTCGAAACCGGGACAGGGGGCCTACGAGCAGTACTTC,CASSSKPGQGAYEQYF
TRBJ2-7,.,16,TRBD2,TRBV7-2,TGTGCCAGCAGCTTACGACTAGCGGGGGGTGCGTACGAGCAGTACTTC,CASSLRLAGGAYEQYF
TRBJ2-7,few,16,TRBD1,TRBV7-6,TGTGCCAGCAGTTACTACCAGGGACAGATGTACTACGAGCAGTACTTC,CASSYYQGQMYYEQYF
TRBJ1-5,.,15,.,TRBV28,TGTGCCAGCAGTTTTTGGCAGGGGAAAAGCCAGCCCCAGCATTTT,CASSFWQGKSQPQHF
TRBJ2-7,.,14,TRBD2,TRBV18,TGTGCCAGCTCCCCGACTAGCGGAGACTACGAGCAGTACTTC,CASSPTSGDYEQYF
TRBJ2-1,once,15,TRBD2,TRBV5-4,TGTGCCAGCAGCTTAGGACGGGAGGGCCGCAATGAGCAGTTCTTC,CASSLGREGRNEQFF
TRBJ2-2,.,16,TRBD2,TRBV5-6,TGTGCCAGCAGCTTTTTTATAGCGGGCCGGACCGGGGAGCTGTTTTTT,CASSFFIAGRTGELFF
TRBJ2-2,.,16,.,TRBV6-5,TGTGCCAGCAGTTACTCGGTAGTAACGAACACCGGGGAGCTGTTTTTT,CASSYSVVTNTGELFF
TRBJ1-2,.,13,.,TRBV11-3,TGTGCCAGCAGGATATTCTATGTTGGGGCCTACACCTTC,CASRIFYVGAYTF
TRBJ1-1,.,14,TRBD1,TRBV2,TGTGCCAGCAGGACAGGGCGTTGGGACACTGAAGCTTTCTTT,CASRTGRWDTEAFF
TRBJ2-1,.,14,TRBD2,TRBV9,TGTGCCAGCAGCGTGTCGGGACTAAACAATGAGCAGTTCTTC,CASSVSGLNNEQFF
TRBJ1-6,.,13,TRBD1,TRBV28,TGTGCCAGCAGTTGGACAGGGAATTCACCCCTCCACTTT,CASSWTGNSPLHF
TRBJ1-6,once,18,.,TRBV18,TGTGCCAGCTCACCGGTCCTTGGGGGGAACTCCTATAATTCACCCCTCCACTTT,CASSPVLGGNSYNSPLHF
TRBJ1-1,.,13,TRBD1,TRBV14,TGTGCCAGTCTCACAGGGGAGTTTTGTAGAGCTTTCTTT,CASLTGEFCRAFF
TRBJ2-5,few,14,.,TRBV18,TGTGCCAGCTCACCGACAGAGGTTCGGGAGACCCAGTACTTC,CASSPTEVRETQYF
TRBJ2-3,.,16,.,TRBV5-6,TGTGCCAGCAGCCAAGGCGAGGGTCAAATACTGGATACGCAGTATTTT,CASSQGEGQILDTQYF
TRBJ2-7,.,12,TRBD1,TRBV2,TGTGCCAGCCACGACAGGGGTCGCGAGCAGTACTTC,CASHDRGREQYF
TRBJ1-1,.,14,TRBD1,TRBV7-9,TGTGCCAGCAGCCTAGACAGGGGGGGCACTGAAGCTTTCTTT,CASSLDRGGTEAFF
TRBJ2-5,.,14,TRBD1,TRBV6-4,TGTGCCAGCAGCCCAGGGGGCCACCAAGAGACCCAGTACTTC,CASSPGGHQETQYF
TRBJ2-2,medium-sized,15,.,TRBV19,TGTGCCAGTAGCCCGACAGATGGCCACACCGGGGAGCTGTTTTTT,CASSPTDGHTGELFF
TRBJ1-5,.,15,TRBD1,TRBV19,TGTGCCAGTAGTATAAAGGGGGCGAGCAATCAGCCCCAGCATTTT,CASSIKGASNQPQHF
TRBJ1-2,few,16,TRBD1,TRBV19,TGTGCCAGTAGCCCCCCAGGGGACAGCTTTAACTATGGCTACACCTTC,CASSPPGDSFNYGYTF
TRBJ1-3,.,14,.,TRBV28,TGTGCCAGCAGTTTAAGCAGGGGTGGAAACACCATATATTTT,CASSLSRGGNTIYF
TRBJ1-5,.,16,.,TRBV28,TGTGCCAGCAGTCCCCCCGCGGGGAAGGGCAATCAGCGCCAGCATTTT,CASSPPAGKGNQRQHF
TRBJ2-7,few,14,.,TRBV5-1,TGCGCCAGCAGCTTGTCGAGGGCCTCCTACGAGCAGTACTTC,CASSLSRASYEQYF
TRBJ2-7,few,18,TRBD1,TRBV28,TGTGCCAGCATCCCCGGTGGGCAGGGGGTCTCCCTCTCTGACGAGCAGTACTTC,CASIPGGQGVSLSDEQYF
TRBJ2-1,.,11,.,TRBV7-9,TGTTCCAGCAGCTTAGTAAATGAGCAGTTCTTC,CSSSLVNEQFF
TRBJ2-3,.,16,TRBD2,TRBV6-5,TGTGCCAGCAGTTACCGGCCTAGCGGCCGCACAGATACGCAGTATTTT,CASSYRPSGRTDTQYF
TRBJ1-4,.,16,.,TRBV28,TGTGCCAGCAGTTTAACCCCTCCGGGGACTAATGAAAAACTGTTTTTT,CASSLTPPGTNEKLFF
TRBJ1-5,.,15,TRBD1,TRBV28,TGTGCCAGCAGGACACAGGGGGCTGAACATCAGCCCCAGCATTTT,CASRTQGAEHQPQHF